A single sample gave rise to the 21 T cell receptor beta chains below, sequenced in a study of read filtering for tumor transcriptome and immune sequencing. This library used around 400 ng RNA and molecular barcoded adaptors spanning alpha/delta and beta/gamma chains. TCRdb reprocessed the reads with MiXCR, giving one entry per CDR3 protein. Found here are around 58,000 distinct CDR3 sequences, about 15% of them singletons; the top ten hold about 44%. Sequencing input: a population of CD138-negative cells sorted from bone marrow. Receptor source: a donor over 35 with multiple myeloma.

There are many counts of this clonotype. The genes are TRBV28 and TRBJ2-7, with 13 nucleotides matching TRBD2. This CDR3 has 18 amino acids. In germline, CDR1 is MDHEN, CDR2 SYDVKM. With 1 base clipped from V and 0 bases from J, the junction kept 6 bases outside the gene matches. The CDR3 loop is CASSLYPWTSGSSYEQYF. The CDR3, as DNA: TGTGCCAGCAGTTTATACCCCTGGACTAGCGGGAGCTCCTACGAGCAGTACTTC.

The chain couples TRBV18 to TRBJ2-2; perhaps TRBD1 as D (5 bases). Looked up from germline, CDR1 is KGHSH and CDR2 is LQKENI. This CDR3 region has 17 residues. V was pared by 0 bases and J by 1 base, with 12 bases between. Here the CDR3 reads CASSPPLGTGNTGELFF. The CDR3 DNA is TGTGCCAGCTCACCACCTCTTGGAACAGGGAACACCGGGGAGCTGTTTTTT.

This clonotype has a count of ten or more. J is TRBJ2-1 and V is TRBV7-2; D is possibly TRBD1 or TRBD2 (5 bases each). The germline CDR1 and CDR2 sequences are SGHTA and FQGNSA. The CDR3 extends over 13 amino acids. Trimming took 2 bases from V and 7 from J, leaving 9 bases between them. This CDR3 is CASSLNWGNEQFF. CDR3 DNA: TGTGCCAGCAGCTTAAACTGGGGGAATGAGCAGTTCTTC. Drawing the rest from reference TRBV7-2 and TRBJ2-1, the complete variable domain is GAGVSQSPSNKVTEKGKDVELRCDPISGHTALYWYRQSLGQGLEFLIYFQGNSAPDKSGLPSDRFSAERTGGSVSTLTIQRTQQEDSAVYLCASSLNWGNEQFFGPGTRLTVL.

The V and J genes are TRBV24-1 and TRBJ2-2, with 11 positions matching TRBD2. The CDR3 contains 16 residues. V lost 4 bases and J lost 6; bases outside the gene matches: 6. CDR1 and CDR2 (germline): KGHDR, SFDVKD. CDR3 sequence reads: CATSDNSGRAAGELFF. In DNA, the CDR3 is TGTGCCACCAGTGACAATAGCGGGAGGGCCGCCGGGGAGCTGTTTTTT.

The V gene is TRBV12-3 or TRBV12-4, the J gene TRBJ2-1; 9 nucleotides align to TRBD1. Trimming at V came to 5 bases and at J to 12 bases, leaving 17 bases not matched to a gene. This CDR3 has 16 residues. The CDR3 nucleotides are TGTGCCAGCAGTCGTTCCGGACAGGGGCCGACAATGGGGCAGTTCTTC. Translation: CASSRSGQGPTMGQFF.

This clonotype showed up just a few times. CDR3 DNA: TGTGCCAGTAGTACCCAAGCGGGAGGGCCGTACAATGAGCAGTTCTTC. Amino acids: CASSTQAGGPYNEQFF. V and J are TRBV19 and TRBJ2-1; 10 nucleotides agree with TRBD2. V trimming: 4 bases; J trimming: 4 bases; junction bases outside the gene matches: 7. The CDR3 has 16 residues. Per the germline V gene, CDR1 is LNHDA and CDR2 is SQIVND (reference sequence).

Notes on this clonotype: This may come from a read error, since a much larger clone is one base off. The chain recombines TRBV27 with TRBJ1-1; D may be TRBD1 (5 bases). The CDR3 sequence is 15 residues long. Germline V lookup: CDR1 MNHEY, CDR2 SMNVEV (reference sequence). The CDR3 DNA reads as TGTGCCGGCAGTACCGCAGGGCATCTGAACACTGAAGCTTTCTTT. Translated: CAGSTAGHLNTEAFF.

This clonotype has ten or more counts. CDR3 protein: CASSFLAGTSKSSYEQYF. The CDR3 nucleotides are TGTGCCAGCAGTTTCTTGGCCGGGACTAGCAAAAGCTCCTACGAGCAGTACTTC. The chain combines TRBV28 with TRBJ2-7, with 9 bases that match TRBD2. Germline V gene sequence: CDR1 MDHEN, CDR2 SYDVKM. V was pared by 3 bases and J by 0 bases, with 12 bases of the junction left unmatched. The CDR3 spans 18 residues.

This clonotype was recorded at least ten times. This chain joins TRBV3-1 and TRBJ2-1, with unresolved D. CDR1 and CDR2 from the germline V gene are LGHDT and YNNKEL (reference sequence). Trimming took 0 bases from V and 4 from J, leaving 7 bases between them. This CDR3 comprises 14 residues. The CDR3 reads CASSQDITYNEQFF. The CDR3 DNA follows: TGTGCCAGCAGCCAAGATATCACGTACAATGAGCAGTTCTTC.

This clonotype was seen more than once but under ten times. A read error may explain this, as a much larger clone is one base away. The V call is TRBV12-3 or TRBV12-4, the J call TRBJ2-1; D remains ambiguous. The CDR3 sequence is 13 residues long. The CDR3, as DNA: TGTGCCAGCAGTTTAGACGGTTACAGTGAGCAGTTCTTC. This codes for CASSLDGYSEQFF.

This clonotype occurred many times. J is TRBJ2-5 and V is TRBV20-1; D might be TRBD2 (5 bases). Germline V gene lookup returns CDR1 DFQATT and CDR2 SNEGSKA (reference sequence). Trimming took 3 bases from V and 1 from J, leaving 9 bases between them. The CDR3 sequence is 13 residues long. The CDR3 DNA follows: TGCAGTGCTAGGGACTTTTTCCAAGAGACCCAGTACTTC. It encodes CSARDFFQETQYF.

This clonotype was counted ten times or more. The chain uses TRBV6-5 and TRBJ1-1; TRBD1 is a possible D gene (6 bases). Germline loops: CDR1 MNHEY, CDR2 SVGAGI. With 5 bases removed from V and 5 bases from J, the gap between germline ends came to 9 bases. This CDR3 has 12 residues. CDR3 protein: CASSQGRTEAFF. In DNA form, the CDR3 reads TGTGCCAGCAGTCAGGGGAGGACTGAAGCTTTCTTT.

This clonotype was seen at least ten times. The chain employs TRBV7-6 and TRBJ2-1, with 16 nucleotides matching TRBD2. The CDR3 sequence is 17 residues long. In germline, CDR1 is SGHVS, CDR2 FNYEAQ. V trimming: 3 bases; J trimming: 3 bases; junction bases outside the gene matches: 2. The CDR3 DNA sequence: TGTGCCAGCAGCTTGGGACTAGCGGGAGGGGTCTACAATGAGCAGTTCTTC. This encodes CASSLGLAGGVYNEQFF.

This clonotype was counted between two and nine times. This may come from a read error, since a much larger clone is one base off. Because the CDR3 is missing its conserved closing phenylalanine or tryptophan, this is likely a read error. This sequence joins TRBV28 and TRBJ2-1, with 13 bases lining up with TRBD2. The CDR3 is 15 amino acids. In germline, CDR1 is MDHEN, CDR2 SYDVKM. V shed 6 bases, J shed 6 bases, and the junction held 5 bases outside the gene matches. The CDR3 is CASRPGLAGINEQFS. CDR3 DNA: TGTGCCAGCAGACCGGGACTAGCGGGGATCAATGAGCAGTTCTCC.

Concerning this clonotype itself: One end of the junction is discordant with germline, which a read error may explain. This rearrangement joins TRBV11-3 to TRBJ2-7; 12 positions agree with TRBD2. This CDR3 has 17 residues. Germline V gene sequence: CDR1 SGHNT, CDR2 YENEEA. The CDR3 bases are TGTGCCGGCAGCCTCGGGACTAGCGGGTCCCCTTTCGACGAGCAGTACTTC. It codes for CAGSLGTSGSPFDEQYF. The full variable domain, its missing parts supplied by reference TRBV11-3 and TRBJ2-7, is EAGVVQSPRYKIIEKKQPVAFWCNPISGHNTLYWYLQNLGQGPELLIRYENEEAVDDSQLPKDRFSAERLKGVDSTLKIQPAELGDSAVYLCAGSLGTSGSPFDEQYFGPGTRLTVT.

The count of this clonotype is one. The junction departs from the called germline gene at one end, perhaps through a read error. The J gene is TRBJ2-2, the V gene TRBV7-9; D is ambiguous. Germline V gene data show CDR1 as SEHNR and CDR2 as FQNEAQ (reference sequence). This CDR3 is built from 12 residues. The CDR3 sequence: CASSFLQASQGF. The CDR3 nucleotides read TGTGCCAGCAGCTTCCTCCAGGCCTCCCAAGGATTT.

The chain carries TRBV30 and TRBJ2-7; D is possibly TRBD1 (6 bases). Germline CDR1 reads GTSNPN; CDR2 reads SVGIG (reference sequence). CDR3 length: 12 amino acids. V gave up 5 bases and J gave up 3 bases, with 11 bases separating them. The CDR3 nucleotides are TGTGCCTGGGATACAGGGATCTACGAGCAGTACTTC. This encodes CAWDTGIYEQYF.

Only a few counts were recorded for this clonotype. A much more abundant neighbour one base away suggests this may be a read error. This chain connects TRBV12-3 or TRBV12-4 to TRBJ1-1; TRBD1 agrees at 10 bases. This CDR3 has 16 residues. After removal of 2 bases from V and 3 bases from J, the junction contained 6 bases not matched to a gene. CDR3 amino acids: CASSLFPGQGDTEAFF. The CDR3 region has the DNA TGTGCCAGCAGTTTATTCCCCGGACAGGGGGACACTGAAGCTTTCTTT.

The chain's CDR3 is CASSFKNTGELFF. The CDR3 bases are TGTGCCAGCAGCTTCAAGAACACCGGGGAGCTGTTTTTT. V and J are TRBV3-1 and TRBJ2-2; D is unclear. The V gene's germline CDR1 is LGHDT and CDR2 YNNKEL (reference sequence). V was pared by 5 bases and J by 1 base, with 5 bases between. CDR3 size: 13 residues.

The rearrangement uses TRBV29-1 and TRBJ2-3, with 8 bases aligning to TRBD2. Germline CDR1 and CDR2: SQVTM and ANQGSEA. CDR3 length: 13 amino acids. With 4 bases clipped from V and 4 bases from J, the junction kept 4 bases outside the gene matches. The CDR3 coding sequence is TGCAGCGTTGGAGCGGGAGTTTCAGATACGCAGTATTTT. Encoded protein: CSVGAGVSDTQYF.

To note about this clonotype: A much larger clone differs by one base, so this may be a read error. DNA of the CDR3: TGTGCCAGCAGCCTCTCCCCAGGGAACACTGAAGCTCTCTTT. It encodes CASSLSPGNTEALF. This chain joins TRBV7-3 and TRBJ1-1; possible D gene TRBD1, 5 bases. CDR1 and CDR2 (germline): SGHTA, FQGTGA. The CDR3 covers 14 residues.